This paragraph covers one TCR beta chain sequence. This CDR3 is built from 12 residues. Trimming cost V 8 bases and J 4 bases; bases outside gene matches: 4. The V gene's germline CDR1 is MNHEY and CDR2 SVGAGI. This sample is part of a study of blood T cell repertoires in COVID-19. The overall study: COVID-19 samples from acute and convalescent phases originated in the United States, Italy and Spain. PBMCs, B-cell-depleted T cells, or T cells were the source of the cDNA or gDNA that made up the material.

Per the original methods: Estimation of nucleated cell counts relied on the amplification of reference gene primers. The data were produced by immunoSEQ multiplex PCR, yet TCRdb's version contains in-frame clones alone and is incomplete. V and J calls plus clone size are reproduced from that table; the DNA served to infer D and trimming. Of about 200,000 clones in the sample, around 86% were seen once. The clonotype comes from a man in his fifties or sixties with acute or convalescent COVID-19. The sample comprised peripheral blood. The V gene is TRBV6-5, the J gene TRBJ2-5; 7 positions agree with TRBD2. The CDR3 here is CASVPGGETQYF. The CDR3 region has the DNA TGTGCCAGCGTCCCGGGAGGAGAGACCCAGTACTTC.